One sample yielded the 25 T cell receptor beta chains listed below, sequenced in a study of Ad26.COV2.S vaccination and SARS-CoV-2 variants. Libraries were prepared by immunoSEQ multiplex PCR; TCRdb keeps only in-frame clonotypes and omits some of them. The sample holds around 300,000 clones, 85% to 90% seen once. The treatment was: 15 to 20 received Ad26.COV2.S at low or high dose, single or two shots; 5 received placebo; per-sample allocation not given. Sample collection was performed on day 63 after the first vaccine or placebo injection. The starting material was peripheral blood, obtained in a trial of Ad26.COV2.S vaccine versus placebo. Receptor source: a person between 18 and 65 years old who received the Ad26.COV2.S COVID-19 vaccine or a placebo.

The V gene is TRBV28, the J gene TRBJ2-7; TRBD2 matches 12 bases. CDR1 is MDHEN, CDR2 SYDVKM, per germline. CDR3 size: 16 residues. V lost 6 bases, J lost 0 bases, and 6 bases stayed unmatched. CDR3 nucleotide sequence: TGTGCCAGCAGAACCTCGGGACTAGCGGGCTCCTACGAGCAGTACTTC. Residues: CASRTSGLAGSYEQYF.

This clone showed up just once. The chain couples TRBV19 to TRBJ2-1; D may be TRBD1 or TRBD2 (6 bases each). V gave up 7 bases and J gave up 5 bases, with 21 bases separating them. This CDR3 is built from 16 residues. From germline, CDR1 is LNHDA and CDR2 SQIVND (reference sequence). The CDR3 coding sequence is TGTGCCAGTACCCAGAGGGACGGGGGCATTCACAATGAGCAGTTCTTC. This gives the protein CASTQRDGGIHNEQFF.

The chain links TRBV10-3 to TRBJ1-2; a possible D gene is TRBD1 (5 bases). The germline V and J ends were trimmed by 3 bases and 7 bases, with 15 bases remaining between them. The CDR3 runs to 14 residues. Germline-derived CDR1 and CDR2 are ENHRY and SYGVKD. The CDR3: CAISDRGGPGGYTF. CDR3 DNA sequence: TGTGCCATCAGTGACCGGGGGGGTCCGGGTGGCTACACCTTC.

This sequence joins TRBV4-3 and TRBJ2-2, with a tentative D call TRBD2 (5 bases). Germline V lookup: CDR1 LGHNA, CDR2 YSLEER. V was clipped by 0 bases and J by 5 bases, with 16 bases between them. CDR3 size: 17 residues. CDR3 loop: CASSQDLWDPGTGELFF. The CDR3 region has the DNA TGCGCCAGCAGCCAAGATCTGTGGGATCCGGGGACCGGGGAGCTGTTTTTT.

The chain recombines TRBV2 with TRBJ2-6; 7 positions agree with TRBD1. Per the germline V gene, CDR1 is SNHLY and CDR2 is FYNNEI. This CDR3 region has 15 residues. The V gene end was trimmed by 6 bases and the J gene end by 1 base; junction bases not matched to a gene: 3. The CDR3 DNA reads TGTGCCAGCAGCGACAGGGTTTCTGGGGCCAACGTCCTGACTTTC. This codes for CASSDRVSGANVLTF.

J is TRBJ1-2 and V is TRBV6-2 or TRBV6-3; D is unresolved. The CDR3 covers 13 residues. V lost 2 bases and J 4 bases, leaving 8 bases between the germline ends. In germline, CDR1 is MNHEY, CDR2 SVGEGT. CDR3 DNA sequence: TGTGCCAGCAGTTACGCAGAAATCTATGGCTACACCTTC. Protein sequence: CASSYAEIYGYTF.

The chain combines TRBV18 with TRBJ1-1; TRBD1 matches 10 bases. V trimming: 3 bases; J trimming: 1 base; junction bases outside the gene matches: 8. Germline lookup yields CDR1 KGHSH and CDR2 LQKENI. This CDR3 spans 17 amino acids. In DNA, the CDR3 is TGTGCCAGCTCACCGGGGACAGGGGTCGGCCCGAACACTGAAGCTTTCTTT. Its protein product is CASSPGTGVGPNTEAFF.

In DNA form, the CDR3 reads TGCGCCAGCAGCTTCGGTTCTGGAAACACCATATATTTT. It codes for CASSFGSGNTIYF. The rearrangement uses TRBV5-1 and TRBJ1-3; no clear D. Looked up from germline, CDR1 is SGHRS and CDR2 is YFSETQ. The CDR3 spans 13 residues. V was shortened by 2 bases and J by 1 base, with 4 bases between the two germline ends.

The CDR3 is CASRRQGASSYEQYF. CDR3 DNA sequence: TGTGCCAGCAGGCGACAGGGGGCTTCCTCCTACGAGCAGTACTTC. The chain couples TRBV27 to TRBJ2-7, with 10 bases aligning to TRBD1. The germline V gene encodes CDR1 MNHEY and CDR2 SMNVEV (reference sequence). This CDR3 contains 15 residues. Trimming at V came to 6 bases and at J to 0 bases, leaving 5 bases not matched to a gene.

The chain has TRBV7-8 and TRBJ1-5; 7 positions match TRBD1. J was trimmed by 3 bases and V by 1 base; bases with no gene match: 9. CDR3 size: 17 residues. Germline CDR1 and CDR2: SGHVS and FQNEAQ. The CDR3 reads CASSLGVPTGYNQPQHF. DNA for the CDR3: TGTGCCAGCAGCTTAGGTGTCCCGACAGGGTACAATCAGCCCCAGCATTTT.

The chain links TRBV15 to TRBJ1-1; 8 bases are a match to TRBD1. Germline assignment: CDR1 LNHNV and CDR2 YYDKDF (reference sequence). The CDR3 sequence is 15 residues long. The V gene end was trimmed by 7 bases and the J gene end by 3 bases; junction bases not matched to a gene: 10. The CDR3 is CATTPDREVYTEAFF. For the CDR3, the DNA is TGTGCCACCACCCCGGACAGGGAGGTCTACACTGAAGCTTTCTTT.

The CDR3 sequence is CASSRGQGAYEQYF. In DNA form, the CDR3 reads TGTGCCAGCAGCAGGGGACAGGGGGCCTACGAGCAGTACTTC. The rearrangement uses TRBV6-6 and TRBJ2-7; 11 bases match TRBD1. The V segment lost 6 bases and the J segment 2 bases; nucleotides outside the gene matches: 3. CDR1 and CDR2 from the germline V gene are MNHNY and SVGAGI (reference sequence). The CDR3 runs 14 residues.

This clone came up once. CDR3 in amino acids: CASSSSGPTNEKLFF. CDR3 in DNA: TGTGCCAGCAGCTCGTCAGGACCAACTAATGAAAAACTGTTTTTT. The V call is TRBV5-4, the J call TRBJ1-4, with D unclear. The V end lost 3 bases, the J end lost 0 bases, and 9 bases lay between the germline ends. The germline V gene encodes CDR1 SGHNT and CDR2 YYREEE (reference sequence). This CDR3 region has 15 residues.

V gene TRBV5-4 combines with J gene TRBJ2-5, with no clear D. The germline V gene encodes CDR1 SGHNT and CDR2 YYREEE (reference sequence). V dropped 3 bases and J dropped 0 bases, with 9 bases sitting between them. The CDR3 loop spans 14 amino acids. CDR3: CASSSDSNQETQYF. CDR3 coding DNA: TGTGCCAGCAGCTCTGATAGTAACCAAGAGACCCAGTACTTC.

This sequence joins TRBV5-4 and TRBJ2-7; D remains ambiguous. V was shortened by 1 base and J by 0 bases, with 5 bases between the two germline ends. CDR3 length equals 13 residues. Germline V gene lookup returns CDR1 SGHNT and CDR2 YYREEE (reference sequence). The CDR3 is CASSLSSSYEQYF. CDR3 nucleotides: TGTGCCAGCAGCTTGAGCAGCTCCTACGAGCAGTACTTC.

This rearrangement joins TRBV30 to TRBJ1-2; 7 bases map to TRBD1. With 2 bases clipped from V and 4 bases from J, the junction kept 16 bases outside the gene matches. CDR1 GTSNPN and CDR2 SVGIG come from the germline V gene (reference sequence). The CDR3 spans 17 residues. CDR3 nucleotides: TGTGCCTGGAGTTTAACGAGACAGGGTACTGTGGGCTATGGCTACACCTTC. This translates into CAWSLTRQGTVGYGYTF.

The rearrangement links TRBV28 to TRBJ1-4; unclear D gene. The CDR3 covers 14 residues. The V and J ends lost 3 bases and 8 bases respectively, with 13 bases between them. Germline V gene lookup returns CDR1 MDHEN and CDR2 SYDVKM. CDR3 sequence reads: CASSFGQRREKLFF. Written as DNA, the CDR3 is TGTGCCAGCAGTTTCGGGCAGCGGCGGGAAAAACTGTTTTTT.

CDR3 sequence (DNA): TGTGCCTGGAGTCTAGCGGGAGACTACGAGCAGTACTTC. Encoded protein: CAWSLAGDYEQYF. V gene TRBV30 combines with J gene TRBJ2-7; TRBD2 matches at 10 bases. The CDR3 has 13 residues. CDR1 is GTSNPN and CDR2 is SVGIG in the germline V gene (reference sequence). V lost 2 bases and J lost 3; bases outside the gene matches: 1.

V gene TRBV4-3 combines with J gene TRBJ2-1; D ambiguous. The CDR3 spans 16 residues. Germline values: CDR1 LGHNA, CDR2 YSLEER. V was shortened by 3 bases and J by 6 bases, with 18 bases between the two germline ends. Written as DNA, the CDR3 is TGCGCCAGCAGCCATAACAGACGGAGCCCCATCAATGAGCAGTTCTTC. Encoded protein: CASSHNRRSPINEQFF.

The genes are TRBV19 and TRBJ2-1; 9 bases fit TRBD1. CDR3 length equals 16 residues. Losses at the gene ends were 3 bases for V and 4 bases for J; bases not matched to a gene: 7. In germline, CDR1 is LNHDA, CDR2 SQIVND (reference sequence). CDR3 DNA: TGTGCCAGTAGTATGACAGGGGGTACCCCTTACAATGAGCAGTTCTTC. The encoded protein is CASSMTGGTPYNEQFF.

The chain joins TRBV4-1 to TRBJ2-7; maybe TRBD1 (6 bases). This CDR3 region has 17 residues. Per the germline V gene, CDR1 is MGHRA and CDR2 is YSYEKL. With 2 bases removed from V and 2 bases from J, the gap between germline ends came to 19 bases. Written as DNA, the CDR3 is TGCGCCAGCAGCCAACTAACAGGGAAATCACTGGCCTACGAGCAGTACTTC. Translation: CASSQLTGKSLAYEQYF.

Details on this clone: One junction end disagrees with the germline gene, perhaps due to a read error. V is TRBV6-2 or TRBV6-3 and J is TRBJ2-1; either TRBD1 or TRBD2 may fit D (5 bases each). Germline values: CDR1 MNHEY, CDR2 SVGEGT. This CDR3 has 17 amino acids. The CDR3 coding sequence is TGTGCCAGCAGTAACTCCGGGACGGCTAGCTCCTACAATGAGCAGTTCTTC. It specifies CASSNSGTASSYNEQFF.

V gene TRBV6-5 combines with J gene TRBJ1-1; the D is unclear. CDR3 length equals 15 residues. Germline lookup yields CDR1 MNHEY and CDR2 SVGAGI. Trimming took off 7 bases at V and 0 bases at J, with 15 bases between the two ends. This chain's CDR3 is CASIGGSGMNTEAFF. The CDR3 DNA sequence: TGTGCCAGCATCGGAGGGAGTGGGATGAACACTGAAGCTTTCTTT.

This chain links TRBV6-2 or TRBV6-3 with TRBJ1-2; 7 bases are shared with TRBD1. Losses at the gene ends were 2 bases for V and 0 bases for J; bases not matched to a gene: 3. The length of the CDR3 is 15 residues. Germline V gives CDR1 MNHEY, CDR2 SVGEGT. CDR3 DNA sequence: TGTGCCAGCAGTTACCTCGACAGGGCTAACTATGGCTACACCTTC. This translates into CASSYLDRANYGYTF.

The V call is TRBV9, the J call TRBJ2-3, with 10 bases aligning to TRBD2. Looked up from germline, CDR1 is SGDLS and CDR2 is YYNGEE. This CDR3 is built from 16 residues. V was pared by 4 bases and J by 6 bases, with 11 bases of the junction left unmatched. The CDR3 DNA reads TGTGCCAGCAGCCCCAGGGTGAGCGGGGGGGCCGATACGCAGTATTTT. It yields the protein CASSPRVSGGADTQYF. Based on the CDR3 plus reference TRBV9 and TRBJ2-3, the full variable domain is DSGVTQTPKHLITATGQRVTLRCSPRSGDLSVYWYQQSLDQGLQFLIQYYNGEERAKGNILERFSAQQFPDLHSELNLSSLELGDSALYFCASSPRVSGGADTQYFGPGTRLTVL.